A selection of T cell receptor beta chains follows, all from one sample in a study of siplizumab effects on memory and regulatory T cells. Generated by immunoSEQ multiplex PCR, the TCRdb table keeps only in-frame clones and is missing some. The table has 90,000 to 110,000 clones, about 92% seen once. The sample was CD4+ T cells sorted from blood. The origin of the receptors is a human donor in good health. The CDR3 runs from the conserved cysteine through the conserved F or W. A D gene is named only where the DNA matches it firmly. Clone size is given for some rows only: seen once, a few or many times, or a class if the clone is expanded.

>TRBV9|.|TRBJ2-3|.
TGTGCCAGCAGCGTAGAAGGTTCGGAAGATACGCAGTATTTT
CASSVEGSEDTQYF
>TRBV18|TRBD1|TRBJ1-5|.
TGTGCCAGCTCACCGACAGGGGCTCAGCAGCCCCAGCATTTT
CASSPTGAQQPQHF
>TRBV7-9|.|TRBJ2-5|.
TGTGCCAGCAAAACGGACAGGGAGGGAGAGACCCAGTACTTC
CASKTDREGETQYF
>TRBV11-3|.|TRBJ2-1|few
TGTGCCAGCAGTTTAACGACAGAATACAATGAGCAGTTCTTC
CASSLTTEYNEQFF
>TRBV5-6|TRBD1|TRBJ2-7|once
TGTGCCAGCAGCTTGGACAGGGGCGGCGAGCAGTACTTC
CASSLDRGGEQYF
>TRBV10-3|.|TRBJ1-3|few
TGTGCCATCAGTGGCGGGCTATCTGGAAACACCATATATTTT
CAISGGLSGNTIYF
>TRBV7-2|.|TRBJ1-5|.
TGTGCCAGCAGCTTAACTTTCCACAATCAGCCCCAGCATTTT
CASSLTFHNQPQHF
>TRBV29-1|TRBD1|TRBJ1-2|once
TGCAGCGTTGATAGGGACAGGAGTTATGGCTACACCTTC
CSVDRDRSYGYTF
>TRBV30|.|TRBJ1-1|.
TGTGCCTGGAGTGTACGTGGCAGGGTGAGGACTGAAGCTTTCTTT
CAWSVRGRVRTEAFF
>TRBV9|TRBD1|TRBJ1-1|.
TGTGCCAGCAGCCTACGGACAGGGCAGAACACTGAAGCTTTCTTT
CASSLRTGQNTEAFF
>TRBV5-1|.|TRBJ2-7|.
TGCGCCAGCAGCTTGGAAAGGGTTCCCCACGAGCAGTACTTC
CASSLERVPHEQYF
>TRBV5-1|.|TRBJ1-3|.
TGCGCCAGCAGCTTGGGCGGAGAGGTCTCTGGAAACACCATATATTTT
CASSLGGEVSGNTIYF
>TRBV10-2|.|TRBJ1-6|.
TGCGCCAGCAGTGAGGGGTGGGGGGATTATAATTCACCCCTCCACTTT
CASSEGWGDYNSPLHF
>TRBV30|.|TRBJ1-1|.
TGTGCCTTAAACAACGTACCTCCAGTAAACACTGAAGCTTTCTTT
CALNNVPPVNTEAFF
>TRBV27|.|TRBJ1-2|.
TGTGCCAGCAGTTTAAAGGGGGGTAGCTATGGCTACACCTTC
CASSLKGGSYGYTF
>TRBV19|.|TRBJ1-5|.
TGTGCCAGTAGCGTGGGCAGGCCTAGCAATCAGCCCCAGCATTTT
CASSVGRPSNQPQHF